This T cell receptor (beta chain) was retrieved from a study of beta chain features in type 1 diabetes. Whole-study results and caveats: Diminished insertions and augmented deletions at VDJ junctions characterized type 1 diabetes patients. There was a moderate but significant shortening of TCRB CDR3s in all four CD4+ subsets of Type 1 diabetes patients.

The study reverse transcribed the entire isolated RNA, so it sequenced expressed TCRB transcripts. Profiling relied on immunoSEQ multiplex PCR, and the TCRdb table lists in-frame clones only, not all of them. The sample holds over 120,000 clones, about 13% seen once. In regard to this clone: The antigen is undetermined.

CDR3 size: 14 residues. V lost 4 bases and J lost 0, with 9 bases in between. Germline loops: CDR1 SGHRS, CDR2 YFSETQ. The receptor was isolated from a man in his late teens or twenties with type 1 diabetes. The V and J genes are TRBV5-1 and TRBJ2-3; D is unclear. Specimen: central memory CD4+ T cells from blood. This CDR3 reads CASSLALSTDTQYF. The DNA of the CDR3 is TGCGCCAGCAGCCTGGCCCTCAGCACAGATACGCAGTATTTT.